The rows below give T cell receptor beta chains drawn from one sample of a study of cytomegalovirus exposure and HLA in healthy donors. Data came from immunoSEQ multiplex PCR; TCRdb stores just in-frame clones and leaves some out. The repertoire includes roughly 150,000 clones, 82% of them detected once, and about 1.6% sits in the top ten. Sequencing used PBMCs. Receptors originate from a girl aged 10-17 years in good health and CMV-seropositive. CDR3s include the opening cysteine and the closing phenylalanine or tryptophan.

V gene | CDR3 protein
TRBV23-1 | CARGRDTTPSGANVLTF
TRBV28 | CAILLEGTDTQYF
TRBV21-1 | CARKGPKTGGMEGNQPQHF
TRBV4-1 | CASSQGASLDTQYF
TRBV7-9 | CASSVQRGGTDTQYF
TRBV15 | CATSRVPGLDHADEQFF
TRBV28 | CASTWSQAQPQHF
TRBV5-8 | CASSGGGGGRAQHF
TRBV5-1 | CASSLVREDSPLHF
TRBV5-1 | CASSLDGGGGARETQYF
TRBV28 | CASSYRFHRETQYF
TRBV4-2 | CASSQRTGGSYNEQFF
TRBV14 | CASSQDRGYTF
TRBV28 | CASSPGVYNEQFF
TRBV4-1 | CASSQVGWGQGGVAEQFF
TRBV27 | CASSFGGPAKNIQYF
TRBV23-1 | CASRPPTGGAETQYF
TRBV6-4 | CASTLQGGKGYTF
TRBV28 | CASSSTTGGIGYTF
TRBV28 | CASSSRGQGAYNQPQHF
TRBV2 | CASSVRSAISNQPQHF
TRBV29-1 | CSVDRLAQETQYF
TRBV5-6 | CASSLDTYSNQPQHF
TRBV7-3 | CASSIGGRTEAFF
TRBV28 | CASSFRGYTEAFF
TRBV25-1 | CASSDHAGGTDTQYF
TRBV11-2 | CASSPRVGVDTQYF
TRBV4-3 | CASSQSRQANYNEQFF
TRBV19 | CASSMTGAGNQPQHF
TRBV2 | CASSGPYEQYF
TRBV6-1 | CASSEAFPGVSYEQYF
TRBV7-2 | CASSLVQREQFF
TRBV5-1 | CASSLGADRVRGYEQYF
TRBV18 | CASSPLRTRENTEAFF
TRBV28 | CASSLEYRFTEAFF
TRBV15 | CATSRTRNTEAFF
TRBV19 | CASSNGGPRAKNIQYF
TRBV19 | CASSVQGAGYTF
TRBV6-5 | CASSPGGYGYTF
TRBV6-6 | CASSYPQGNQPQHF
TRBV6-6 | CASSPGGQILDTQYF
TRBV30 | CACSGGDRGYNEQFF
TRBV5-1 | CASSLFVTGNKNYGYTF
TRBV28 | CASSLPPQGWNTEAFF
TRBV9 | CASSRDSDEQFF
TRBV28 | CASSLGGGNQPQHF
TRBV27 | CASRLRDSGYSNQPQHF
TRBV7-6 | CASSKGSGLRGTEAFF
TRBV6-1 | CASSHSGHTDTQYF
TRBV6-5 | CASSRGETQYF
TRBV9 | CASSVDGGSHQPQHF
TRBV11-2 | CASSSRTIETQYF
TRBV7-9 | CASSGHEAFF
TRBV6-7 | CAKGTDPNYGYTF